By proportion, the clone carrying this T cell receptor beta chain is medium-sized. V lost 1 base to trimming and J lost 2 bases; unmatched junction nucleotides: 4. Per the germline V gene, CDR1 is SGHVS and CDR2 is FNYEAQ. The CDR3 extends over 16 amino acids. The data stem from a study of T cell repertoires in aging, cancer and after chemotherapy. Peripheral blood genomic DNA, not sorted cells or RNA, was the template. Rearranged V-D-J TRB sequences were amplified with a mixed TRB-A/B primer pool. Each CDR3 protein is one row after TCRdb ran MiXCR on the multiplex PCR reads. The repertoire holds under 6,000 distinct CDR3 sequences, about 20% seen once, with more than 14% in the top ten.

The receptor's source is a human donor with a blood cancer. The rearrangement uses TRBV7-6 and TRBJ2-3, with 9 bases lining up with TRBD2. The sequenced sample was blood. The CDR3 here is CASSLGSGGSTDTQYF. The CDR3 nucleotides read TGTGCCAGCAGCTTAGGTAGCGGGGGCTCCACAGATACGCAGTATTTT. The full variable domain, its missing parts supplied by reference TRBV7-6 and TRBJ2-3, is GAGVSQSPRYKVTKRGQDVALRCDPISGHVSLYWYRQALGQGPEFLTYFNYEAQQDKSGLPNDRFSAERPEGSISTLTIQRTEQRDSAMYRCASSLGSGGSTDTQYFGPGTRLTVL.